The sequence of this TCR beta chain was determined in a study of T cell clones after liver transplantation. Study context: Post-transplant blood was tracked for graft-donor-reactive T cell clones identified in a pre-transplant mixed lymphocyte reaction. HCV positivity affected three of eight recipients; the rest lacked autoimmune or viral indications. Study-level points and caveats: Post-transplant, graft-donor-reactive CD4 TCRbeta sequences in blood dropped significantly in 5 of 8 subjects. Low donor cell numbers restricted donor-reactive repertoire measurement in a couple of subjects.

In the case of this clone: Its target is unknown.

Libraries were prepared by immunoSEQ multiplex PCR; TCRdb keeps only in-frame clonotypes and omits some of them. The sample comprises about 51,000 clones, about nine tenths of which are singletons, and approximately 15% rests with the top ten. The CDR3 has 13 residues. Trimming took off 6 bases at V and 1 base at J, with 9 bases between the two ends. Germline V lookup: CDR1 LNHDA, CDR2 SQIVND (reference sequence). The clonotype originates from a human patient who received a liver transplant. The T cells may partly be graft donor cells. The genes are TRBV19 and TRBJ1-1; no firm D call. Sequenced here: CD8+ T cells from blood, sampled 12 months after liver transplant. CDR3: CASRMGRNTEAFF. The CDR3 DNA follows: TGTGCCAGTAGGATGGGAAGGAACACTGAAGCTTTCTTT.